The 12 T cell receptor beta chains in this list originate from one sample, sequenced in a study of T cell responses to AZD1222 COVID-19 vaccine. Assay used: immunoSEQ multiplex PCR; TCRdb lists only in-frame clones, some missing. The table has over 95,000 clones, nearly 90% seen once. Sequencing was performed on peripheral blood, taken on day 0 of AZD1222 vaccination. These receptors originate from an adult in good health.

The V gene is TRBV30, the J gene TRBJ1-1; D remains unclear. Trimming pared 2 bases from V and 1 base from J, leaving 14 bases between. Germline CDR1 and CDR2: GTSNPN and SVGIG (reference sequence). The CDR3 loop spans 15 amino acids. The CDR3 nucleotides are TGTGCCTGGAGTCGGAAGGGTCGCGGGAACACTGAAGCTTTCTTT. Translated: CAWSRKGRGNTEAFF.

The chain employs TRBV4-1 and TRBJ2-3; D is unresolved. This CDR3 region has 14 residues. V was cut by 3 bases and J by 6 bases, with 13 bases left in between. Germline V lookup: CDR1 MGHRA, CDR2 YSYEKL. The CDR3 is CASSQSVFSDTQYF. CDR3 coding DNA: TGCGCCAGCAGCCAGTCTGTCTTTTCGGATACGCAGTATTTT.

The chain has TRBV5-5 and TRBJ2-5; 7 bases agree with TRBD2. Germline V gives CDR1 SGHKS, CDR2 YYEKEE (reference sequence). The V segment lost 4 bases and the J segment 3 bases; nucleotides outside the gene matches: 21. The CDR3 contains 19 residues. The CDR3, as DNA: TGTGCCAGCAGCCCAGAACCATTGAGGGAGGGAGGGGTCAAAGAGACCCAGTACTTC. Its translation: CASSPEPLREGGVKETQYF.

The V and J genes are TRBV29-1 and TRBJ1-2; D perhaps matches TRBD1 (5 bases). There are 13 residues in the CDR3. Germline-derived CDR1 and CDR2 are SQVTM and ANQGSEA. V dropped 1 base and J dropped 4 bases, with 10 bases sitting between them. In nucleotides, the CDR3 is TGCAGCGTTGAAGTCGAAGACAGCTATGGCTACACCTTC. This codes for CSVEVEDSYGYTF.

This rearrangement joins TRBV4-1 to TRBJ1-1, with D unresolved. The germline V gene has CDR1 MGHRA and CDR2 YSYEKL. Trimming left V 3 bases short and J 1 base short, with 15 bases between. The CDR3 is 16 residues long. The CDR3 DNA reads as TGCGCCAGCAGCCAGGATCTAGGGCTCCCGAACACTGAAGCTTTCTTT. Translating it yields CASSQDLGLPNTEAFF.

V usage is TRBV4-3 and J usage is TRBJ1-3, with TRBD1 as a possible D gene (6 bases). The CDR3 contains 15 residues. Germline CDR1 LGHNA, CDR2 YSLEER. Deletions cut 5 bases from V and 0 bases from J, with 11 bases between. Written as DNA, the CDR3 is TGCGCCAGCAGCAACGGAGGGGGCTCTGGAAACACCATATATTTT. Translation: CASSNGGGSGNTIYF.

V gene TRBV6-2 or TRBV6-3 combines with J gene TRBJ2-1; 11 bases agree with TRBD2. This CDR3 is built from 16 residues. V was clipped by 5 bases and J by 4 bases; unmatched bases: 7. The V gene's germline CDR1 is MNHEY and CDR2 SVGEGT. The CDR3 reads CASSPYPSGGYNEQFF. In nucleotides, the CDR3 is TGTGCCAGCAGTCCATACCCTAGCGGGGGGTACAATGAGCAGTTCTTC.

The J gene is TRBJ1-5, the V gene TRBV7-9; 7 bases align to TRBD1. The CDR3 runs to 13 residues. Germline-derived CDR1 and CDR2 are SEHNR and FQNEAQ (reference sequence). V lost 5 bases and J lost 6; bases outside the gene matches: 4. CDR3 sequence reads: CASSPGGSQPQHF. Written as DNA, the CDR3 is TGTGCCAGCAGCCCAGGGGGATCTCAGCCCCAGCATTTT.

The CDR3 nucleotides read TGCGCCAGCAGCCGTGATGGGGTGAACACTGAAGCTTTCTTT. This codes for CASSRDGVNTEAFF. J is TRBJ1-1 and V is TRBV4-1; no clear D. Trimming took 4 bases from V and 0 from J, leaving 9 bases between them. This CDR3 has 14 residues. Germline V gene data show CDR1 as MGHRA and CDR2 as YSYEKL.

The chain employs TRBV19 and TRBJ2-1; possible D gene TRBD1, 5 bases. The V gene lost 6 bases and the J gene lost 0 bases, with 18 bases spanning the gap. Germline CDR1 LNHDA, CDR2 SQIVND (reference sequence). The CDR3 spans 17 residues. CDR3 loop: CASRPGAGPSSYNEQFF. CDR3 DNA sequence: TGTGCCAGTAGGCCCGGAGCAGGGCCAAGCTCCTACAATGAGCAGTTCTTC.

The chain combines TRBV7-8 with TRBJ1-5; maybe TRBD1 (5 bases). The germline V gene encodes CDR1 SGHVS and CDR2 FQNEAQ. This CDR3 has 14 residues. V was trimmed by 1 base and J by 6 bases, leaving 10 bases between them. CDR3 sequence (DNA): TGTGCCAGCAGCTTAGTTCAGGGCGGTCAGCCCCAGCATTTT. It specifies CASSLVQGGQPQHF.

The gene calls are TRBV24-1 and TRBJ1-5, with D unresolved. V lost 2 bases and J 8 bases, leaving 6 bases between the germline ends. The CDR3 is 12 amino acids. CDR1 and CDR2 (germline): KGHDR, SFDVKD. The CDR3 bases are TGTGCCACCAGTGATTCGGGGAAGCCCCAGCATTTT. Amino acid sequence: CATSDSGKPQHF.